This entry lists 18 T cell receptor beta chains sequenced from one sample in a study of OX40 agonist ivuxolimab in advanced cancers. Repertoires were generated with immunoSEQ multiplex PCR, while TCRdb's copy carries only in-frame clones and drops some. The profile shows some 50,000 clones, 85% to 95% of them singletons. The sample consisted of CD4+ or CD8+ T cells sorted from blood, taken in a trial of the OX40 agonist ivuxolimab. These receptor sequences come from an adult with an advanced solid tumor such as melanoma, head and neck, liver or kidney cancer.

The rearrangement links TRBV4-1 to TRBJ1-4; no firm D call. V lost 5 bases to trimming and J lost 5 bases, with 9 bases between them. Germline V gives CDR1 MGHRA, CDR2 YSYEKL. This CDR3 has 13 residues. CDR3 in amino acids: CASSSRLNEKLFF. The CDR3 nucleotides are TGCGCCAGCAGCTCCCGTTTAAATGAAAAACTGTTTTTT.

The chain links TRBV29-1 to TRBJ1-4; possible D gene TRBD1, 5 bases. V gave up 4 bases and J gave up 3 bases, with 18 bases separating them. In germline, CDR1 is SQVTM, CDR2 ANQGSEA. The CDR3 loop spans 16 amino acids. The CDR3 loop is CSVVEGRGGPNEKLFF. CDR3 DNA sequence: TGCAGCGTTGTAGAGGGGCGGGGGGGACCTAATGAAAAACTGTTTTTT.

The V and J genes are TRBV4-3 and TRBJ2-1; TRBD1 matches at 7 bases. Germline trimming cut 1 base from V and 6 bases from J; bases unmatched to any gene: 3. The CDR3 contains 14 residues. Germline lookup yields CDR1 LGHNA and CDR2 YSLEER. The CDR3 DNA is TGCGCCAGCAGCCAAGTGCCAGGGGGCAATGAGCAGTTCTTC. Translated: CASSQVPGGNEQFF.

V is TRBV9 and J is TRBJ1-5; TRBD1 might be the D (5 bases). Looked up from germline, CDR1 is SGDLS and CDR2 is YYNGEE. This CDR3 is 16 amino acids long. V lost 4 bases to trimming and J lost 11 bases, with 25 bases between them. The DNA of the CDR3 is TGTGCCAGCAGCTCCCGACTCCGGGACGATCCCCCGACCCAGCATTTT. Translated: CASSSRLRDDPPTQHF.

By sample fraction, this clone is large. The rearrangement joins TRBV7-9 to TRBJ2-7; D assignment may be TRBD1 or TRBD2 (5 bases each). The ends were cut back, 5 bases at V and 2 bases at J, with 10 bases in the middle. This CDR3 is built from 13 residues. Germline assignment: CDR1 SEHNR and CDR2 FQNEAQ (reference sequence). The CDR3 bases are TGTGCCAGCAGCCCCCGGGGACCCTACGAGCAGTACTTC. Translated, it gives CASSPRGPYEQYF. Filled out from reference TRBV7-9 and TRBJ2-7, the complete variable domain reads DTGVSQNPRHKITKRGQNVTFRCDPISEHNRLYWYRQTLGQGPEFLTYFQNEAQLEKSRLLSDRFSAERPKGSFSTLEIQRTEQGDSAMYLCASSPRGPYEQYFGPGTRLTVT.

The chain is built from TRBV2 and TRBJ2-7, with D perhaps given as TRBD1 or TRBD2 (5 bases each). Looked up from germline, CDR1 is SNHLY and CDR2 is FYNNEI. The CDR3 runs to 14 residues. Between the trimmed V and J ends, which lost 7 bases and 1 base, there was a span of 14 bases. The CDR3 nucleotides are TGTGCCAGCACTGAGGGACGGAGGTCCTACGAGCAGTACTTC. This codes for CASTEGRRSYEQYF.

The V call is TRBV9, the J call TRBJ1-1; 9 bases are a match to TRBD1. The ends lost 4 bases at V and 7 bases at J; junction bases unmatched: 8. Germline V CDR1 and CDR2: SGDLS, YYNGEE. CDR3 size: 14 residues. CDR3 nucleotide sequence: TGTGCCAGCAGCTCCACCGGGACAGGGATTGAAGCTTTCTTT. Translated, it gives CASSSTGTGIEAFF.

This chain links TRBV2 with TRBJ1-1; D ambiguous. The V end lost 3 bases, the J end lost 1 base, and 15 bases lay between the germline ends. CDR3 length equals 16 residues. Looked up from germline, CDR1 is SNHLY and CDR2 is FYNNEI. The CDR3 sequence is CASSDPGLVKNTEAFF. CDR3 DNA sequence: TGTGCCAGCAGTGATCCAGGCCTCGTAAAGAACACTGAAGCTTTCTTT.

The chain couples TRBV5-4 to TRBJ2-7; no definite D call. The CDR3 spans 13 residues. V was clipped by 0 bases and J by 2 bases, with 6 bases between them. Germline values: CDR1 SGHNT, CDR2 YYREEE (reference sequence). For the CDR3, the DNA is TGTGCCAGCAGCTTGGGGCCCACCTACGAGCAGTACTTC. Protein product: CASSLGPTYEQYF. Combining the CDR3 with reference TRBV5-4 and TRBJ2-7 gives the whole variable domain ETGVTQSPTHLIKTRGQQVTLRCSSQSGHNTVSWYQQALGQGPQFIFQYYREEENGRGNFPPRFSGLQFPNYSSELNVNALELDDSALYLCASSLGPTYEQYFGPGTRLTVT.

The chain recombines TRBV27 with TRBJ1-2; D unclear. The CDR3 is made up of 13 amino acids. Trimming pared 4 bases from V and 4 bases from J, leaving 10 bases between. Per the germline V gene, CDR1 is MNHEY and CDR2 is SMNVEV (reference sequence). CDR3 coding DNA: TGTGCCAGCAGTTCCGGGCCTACCTATGGCTACACCTTC. This gives the protein CASSSGPTYGYTF.

This chain links TRBV6-6 with TRBJ1-1; D is uncertain. The germline gives CDR1 MNHNY, CDR2 SVGAGI (reference sequence). Trimming took off 3 bases at V and 4 bases at J, with 9 bases between the two ends. This CDR3 has 13 amino acids. CDR3 DNA sequence: TGTGCCAGCAGTTATGAGGATTTCACTGAAGCTTTCTTT. As protein: CASSYEDFTEAFF.

The chain combines TRBV7-8 with TRBJ2-7, with 15 positions matching TRBD2. Germline CDR1 is SGHVS and CDR2 is FQNEAQ. The CDR3 is made up of 17 amino acids. V gave up 6 bases and J gave up 5 bases; unmatched junction bases: 11. CDR3 DNA: TGTGCCAGCAGTCCAGGACTAGCGGGAGGGGCCAGGCACGAGCAGTACTTC. This sequence encodes CASSPGLAGGARHEQYF.

The chain carries TRBV5-1 and TRBJ1-1, with D perhaps TRBD1 (6 bases). This CDR3 has 16 amino acids. Looked up from germline, CDR1 is SGHRS and CDR2 is YFSETQ. V was cut by 1 base and J by 4 bases, with 17 bases left in between. The chain's CDR3 is CASSLITNRVGTEAFF. The CDR3 bases are TGCGCCAGCAGCTTGATCACTAACAGGGTAGGCACTGAAGCTTTCTTT.

V gene TRBV15 combines with J gene TRBJ2-1; a possible D gene is TRBD2 (6 bases). Germline V gene lookup returns CDR1 LNHNV and CDR2 YYDKDF (reference sequence). The V and J ends lost 0 bases and 4 bases respectively, with 13 bases between them. The CDR3 runs to 16 residues. The CDR3 DNA is TGTGCCACCAGCAGAGATCTGAGAGGACTATACAATGAGCAGTTCTTC. This sequence encodes CATSRDLRGLYNEQFF.

The CDR3 region has the DNA TGTGCCAGCAGCCCCGCGTCTGTCAATGAGCAGTTCTTC. It yields the protein CASSPASVNEQFF. The J gene is TRBJ2-1, the V gene TRBV9; D unclear. The CDR3 extends over 13 amino acids. V shed 4 bases and J shed 6 bases, with 11 bases lying between them. CDR1 and CDR2 (germline): SGDLS, YYNGEE.

The V gene is TRBV7-2, the J gene TRBJ2-1; D unresolved. Trimming removed 2 bases from V and 0 bases from J, with 17 bases in between. The CDR3 runs to 18 residues. Germline values: CDR1 SGHTA, CDR2 FQGNSA. The CDR3 reads CASSLSWSPLVSYNEQFF. CDR3 nucleotides: TGTGCCAGCAGCTTAAGTTGGAGTCCCCTAGTCTCCTACAATGAGCAGTTCTTC. The full variable domain, completed using reference TRBV7-2 and TRBJ2-1, is GAGVSQSPSNKVTEKGKDVELRCDPISGHTALYWYRQSLGQGLEFLIYFQGNSAPDKSGLPSDRFSAERTGGSVSTLTIQRTQQEDSAVYLCASSLSWSPLVSYNEQFFGPGTRLTVL.

The chain combines TRBV5-1 with TRBJ2-7; 11 nucleotides align to TRBD2. Trimming removed 2 bases from V and 2 bases from J; junction bases left unmatched: 6. Looked up from germline, CDR1 is SGHRS and CDR2 is YFSETQ. The CDR3 loop spans 16 amino acids. CDR3 sequence reads: CASSLAPGLAAYEQYF. CDR3 in DNA: TGCGCCAGCAGCTTAGCCCCGGGACTAGCGGCCTACGAGCAGTACTTC.

The CDR3 loop is CASSDRSTGIKYGYTF. The CDR3, as DNA: TGTGCCAGCAGCGACAGGTCGACAGGGATCAAATATGGCTACACCTTC. The chain employs TRBV13 and TRBJ1-2, with TRBD1 matching over 7 bases. V gave up 5 bases and J gave up 5 bases; unmatched junction bases: 14. The CDR3 sequence is 16 residues long. Germline lookup yields CDR1 PRHDT and CDR2 FYEKMQ (reference sequence).